Listed here are 32 T cell receptor beta chains from one sample, sequenced in a study of blood T cell repertoires in COVID-19. The data were produced by immunoSEQ multiplex PCR, yet TCRdb's version contains in-frame clones alone and is incomplete. Of 70,000 or so clones listed, roughly 79% are singletons. Sequenced: peripheral blood. The origin of the receptors is a man aged 70-80 years with acute or convalescent COVID-19.

The chain has TRBV28 and TRBJ1-1; TRBD1 matches 7 bases. The CDR3 runs to 14 residues. Trimming took 6 bases from V and 0 from J; bases not matched to a gene: 4. The germline V gene encodes CDR1 MDHEN and CDR2 SYDVKM. CDR3 sequence reads: CASSTGQLNTEAFF. The CDR3 DNA follows: TGTGCCAGCAGCACGGGACAGTTGAACACTGAAGCTTTCTTT.

This chain connects TRBV14 to TRBJ2-5; D remains ambiguous. Trimming removed 5 bases from V and 5 bases from J, with 15 bases in between. The CDR3 runs 14 residues. CDR1 SGHDN and CDR2 FVKESK come from the germline V gene. The CDR3 here is CASSSSLDGETQYF. The CDR3 region has the DNA TGTGCCAGCAGCTCCTCGTTAGACGGGGAGACCCAGTACTTC.

This chain uses TRBV28 with TRBJ1-4; unclear D gene. This CDR3 spans 16 amino acids. V lost 3 bases and J lost 7, with 18 bases in between. The germline CDR1 and CDR2 sequences are MDHEN and SYDVKM. The CDR3 sequence: CASSLAERAGSEKLFF. CDR3 nucleotides: TGTGCCAGCAGTTTGGCGGAGAGGGCTGGGAGTGAAAAACTGTTTTTT. The whole variable domain, filled in from reference TRBV28 and TRBJ1-4, reads DVKVTQSSRYLVKRTGEKVFLECVQDMDHENMFWYRQDPGLGLRLIYFSYDVKMKEKGDIPEGYSVSREKKERFSLILESASTNQTSMYLCASSLAERAGSEKLFFGSGTQLSVL.

The chain is built from TRBV6-1 and TRBJ1-4; D remains ambiguous. The V and J ends lost 2 bases and 0 bases respectively, with 16 bases between them. The CDR3 spans 18 residues. Per the germline V gene, CDR1 is MNHNS and CDR2 is SASEGT. The CDR3 nucleotides are TGTGCCAGCAGTGAATGGCGGGGAGGAGGTGCAACTAATGAAAAACTGTTTTTT. Its protein is CASSEWRGGGATNEKLFF.

The CDR3 nucleotides are TGCGCCAGCAGCTTGAGGACTAGCGCACCCTACGAGCAGTACTTC. Translation: CASSLRTSAPYEQYF. This sequence joins TRBV5-1 and TRBJ2-7, with 9 bases matching TRBD2. Germline V gene sequence: CDR1 SGHRS, CDR2 YFSETQ. The CDR3 spans 15 residues. Losses at the gene ends were 1 base for V and 2 bases for J; bases not matched to a gene: 4.

The chain couples TRBV19 to TRBJ1-1; 10 bases match TRBD1. Trimming cost V 6 bases and J 3 bases; bases outside gene matches: 4. The CDR3 has 14 amino acids. CDR1 and CDR2 from the germline V gene are LNHDA and SQIVND (reference sequence). For the CDR3, the DNA is TGTGCCAGTAGGAATGGACAGGGGGACACTGAAGCTTTCTTT. This translates into CASRNGQGDTEAFF.

The chain employs TRBV9 and TRBJ2-7; D ambiguous. Germline V gives CDR1 SGDLS, CDR2 YYNGEE. CDR3 length equals 13 residues. Trimming removed 0 bases from V and 3 bases from J, with 7 bases in between. CDR3 sequence reads: CASSVGPGYEQYF. CDR3 nucleotide sequence: TGTGCCAGCAGCGTAGGTCCGGGCTACGAGCAGTACTTC.

The table lists this clone with a count of one. The chain employs TRBV19 and TRBJ2-1, with D perhaps TRBD2 (6 bases). Looked up from germline, CDR1 is LNHDA and CDR2 is SQIVND (reference sequence). This CDR3 has 13 amino acids. The V and J ends lost 5 bases and 6 bases respectively, with 11 bases between them. CDR3 amino acids: CASSEVAVNEQFF. The CDR3 nucleotides are TGTGCCAGTAGTGAGGTAGCGGTCAATGAGCAGTTCTTC.

The gene calls are TRBV10-3 and TRBJ1-2; 8 nucleotides line up with TRBD1. Per the germline V gene, CDR1 is ENHRY and CDR2 is SYGVKD. Trimming took 6 bases from V and 5 from J; bases not matched to a gene: 8. The CDR3 is made up of 14 amino acids. The CDR3, as DNA: TGTGCCATCAGCGAGACAGGGGTAGGGTATGGCTACACCTTC. It encodes CAISETGVGYGYTF.

The rearrangement uses TRBV13 and TRBJ1-2; maybe TRBD1 (5 bases). This CDR3 has 14 amino acids. The germline V gene encodes CDR1 PRHDT and CDR2 FYEKMQ (reference sequence). Between the trimmed V and J ends, which lost 6 bases and 8 bases, there was a span of 19 bases. Here the CDR3 DNA reads TGTGCCAGCAGTCCTAGACAGCAACCGGCCGGCTACACCTTC. Its protein product is CASSPRQQPAGYTF.

The chain uses TRBV3-1 (or the pseudogene TRBV3-2) and TRBJ1-2, with 10 bases identical to TRBD1. V gave up 4 bases and J gave up 5 bases; unmatched junction bases: 7. The length of the CDR3 is 15 residues. Germline CDR1 reads LGHDT; CDR2 reads YNNKEL (reference sequence). In nucleotides, the CDR3 is TGTGCCAGCAGCCCAACAGCGGGACAGGGGTATGGCTACACCTTC. Its protein is CASSPTAGQGYGYTF.

This rearrangement joins TRBV10-2 to TRBJ2-1; 7 nucleotides line up with TRBD1. V dropped 3 bases and J dropped 8; count of bases not matched to a gene: 10. CDR3 length: 15 residues. CDR1 and CDR2 (germline): WSHSY, SAAADI. CDR3 sequence (DNA): TGCGCCAGCAGTGAAAAAGGGGGCCCGTGGGATGAGCAGTTCTTC. Protein product: CASSEKGGPWDEQFF.

The V call is TRBV19, the J call TRBJ2-7, with 7 nucleotides matching TRBD1. Germline CDR1 is LNHDA and CDR2 is SQIVND (reference sequence). With V trimmed by 4 bases and J by 4 bases, 10 bases remained unmatched. The CDR3 contains 15 residues. CDR3 coding DNA: TGTGCCAGTAGTAGCCAAGAGGGGGCGCGGTACGAGCAGTACTTC. It encodes CASSSQEGARYEQYF. The whole variable domain, remainder taken from reference TRBV19 and TRBJ2-7, is DGGITQSPKYLFRKEGQNVTLSCEQNLNHDAMYWYRQDPGQGLRLIYYSQIVNDFQKGDIAEGYSVSREKKESFPLTVTSAQKNPTAFYLCASSSQEGARYEQYFGPGTRLTVT.

V usage is TRBV5-1 and J usage is TRBJ1-1, with 9 positions matching TRBD1. The V and J ends lost 4 bases and 4 bases, in that order; junction bases with no gene match: 8. Looked up from germline, CDR1 is SGHRS and CDR2 is YFSETQ. This CDR3 has 15 amino acids. CDR3 bases: TGCGCCAGCAGCGACTCCGGGACAGGGTTCACTGAAGCTTTCTTT. Translation gives CASSDSGTGFTEAFF.

A few counts support this clone. The V and J genes are TRBV2 and TRBJ2-3; 8 bases agree with TRBD2. The CDR3 runs to 13 residues. The V gene end was trimmed by 8 bases and the J gene end by 6 bases; junction bases not matched to a gene: 7. Germline CDR1 and CDR2: SNHLY and FYNNEI. DNA of the CDR3: TGTGCCAGCCAGCGGGAGATTGGGGATACGCAGTATTTT. It translates to CASQREIGDTQYF.

The sample holds many counts of this clone. The chain has TRBV29-1 and TRBJ1-1; D is unresolved. Germline lookup yields CDR1 SQVTM and CDR2 ANQGSEA. This CDR3 comprises 13 residues. Deletions cut 7 bases from V and 0 bases from J, with 12 bases between. Written as DNA, the CDR3 is TGCAGCGGAAACCGGGATTTGAACACTGAAGCTTTCTTT. This gives the protein CSGNRDLNTEAFF.

This chain joins TRBV4-3 and TRBJ1-1; a weak D match, TRBD1 (5 bases). Germline V gives CDR1 LGHNA, CDR2 YSLEER. This CDR3 is built from 14 residues. Trimming left V 1 base short and J 4 bases short, with 10 bases between. The CDR3 DNA reads TGCGCCAGCAGCCAAGGACAGTTCTTCACTGAAGCTTTCTTT. Protein sequence: CASSQGQFFTEAFF.

V usage is TRBV24-1 and J usage is TRBJ1-5, with D unresolved. The germline V and J ends were trimmed by 1 base and 12 bases, with 9 bases remaining between them. The CDR3 length is 12 residues. Germline V gene sequence: CDR1 KGHDR, CDR2 SFDVKD. The chain's CDR3 is CATSDFGSLQHF. CDR3 bases: TGTGCCACCAGTGATTTTGGTAGTCTCCAGCATTTT.

In its sample, this clone was seen a few times. This sequence joins TRBV7-9 and TRBJ2-1; 7 bases align to TRBD2. J lost 0 bases, V lost 11 bases, and 7 bases had no gene match. The CDR3 contains 14 residues. Germline assignment: CDR1 SEHNR and CDR2 FQNEAQ (reference sequence). CDR3 nucleotide sequence: TGTGCCCTATCGGGGGGTAGCTCCTACAATGAGCAGTTCTTC. Translation gives CALSGGSSYNEQFF. Variable domain in full (rest from reference TRBV7-9 and TRBJ2-1): DTGVSQNPRHKITKRGQNVTFRCDPISEHNRLYWYRQTLGQGPEFLTYFQNEAQLEKSRLLSDRFSAERPKGSFSTLEIQRTEQGDSAMYLCALSGGSSYNEQFFGPGTRLTVL.

The chain couples TRBV7-9 to TRBJ1-3; unclear D gene. CDR1 is SEHNR and CDR2 is FQNEAQ in the germline V gene (reference sequence). Trimming took 1 base from V and 0 from J, leaving 16 bases between them. CDR3 length equals 18 residues. CDR3 residues: CASSLGPGYGSSGNTIYF. CDR3 in DNA: TGTGCCAGCAGCTTAGGGCCTGGTTATGGCTCCTCTGGAAACACCATATATTTT.

The chain recombines TRBV4-1 with TRBJ2-7; TRBD2 agrees at 8 bases. Germline V gene sequence: CDR1 MGHRA, CDR2 YSYEKL. With 0 bases clipped from V and 0 bases from J, the junction kept 1 base outside the gene matches. The CDR3 has 15 amino acids. CDR3 protein: CASSQEGTSSYEQYF. The CDR3 DNA is TGCGCCAGCAGCCAAGAGGGGACTAGCTCCTACGAGCAGTACTTC.

The chain employs TRBV7-2 and TRBJ1-1; D gene uncertain. Germline V gene sequence: CDR1 SGHTA, CDR2 FQGNSA. The V gene lost 1 base and the J gene lost 1 base, with 10 bases spanning the gap. This CDR3 is 15 amino acids long. The CDR3 region has the DNA TGTGCCAGCAGCTTAGATGTCAGAAAGAACACTGAAGCTTTCTTT. Translating gives CASSLDVRKNTEAFF. Full variable domain (missing parts from reference TRBV7-2 and TRBJ1-1): GAGVSQSPSNKVTEKGKDVELRCDPISGHTALYWYRQSLGQGLEFLIYFQGNSAPDKSGLPSDRFSAERTGGSVSTLTIQRTQQEDSAVYLCASSLDVRKNTEAFFGQGTRLTVV.

This chain connects TRBV9 to TRBJ1-3; a weak D match, TRBD1 (6 bases). The ends were cut back, 0 bases at V and 0 bases at J, with 10 bases in the middle. This CDR3 has 16 amino acids. Germline-derived CDR1 and CDR2 are SGDLS and YYNGEE. CDR3 DNA: TGTGCCAGCAGCGTAGGAACAGGGAACTCTGGAAACACCATATATTTT. Translation: CASSVGTGNSGNTIYF. Drawing the rest from reference TRBV9 and TRBJ1-3, the complete variable domain is DSGVTQTPKHLITATGQRVTLRCSPRSGDLSVYWYQQSLDQGLQFLIQYYNGEERAKGNILERFSAQQFPDLHSELNLSSLELGDSALYFCASSVGTGNSGNTIYFGEGSWLTVV.

V is TRBV4-1 and J is TRBJ1-1; 7 bases line up with TRBD1. CDR3 length: 14 residues. V lost 6 bases to trimming and J lost 4 bases; unmatched junction nucleotides: 8. Germline CDR1 is MGHRA and CDR2 is YSYEKL. CDR3 loop: CASRESAGGTEAFF. The CDR3 DNA is TGCGCCAGCAGGGAAAGCGCAGGGGGCACTGAAGCTTTCTTT.

The chain carries TRBV11-3 and TRBJ2-5; perhaps TRBD2 as D (6 bases). The V end was cut by 1 base, the J end by 1 base, with 13 bases between. CDR1 and CDR2 (germline): SGHNT, YENEEA. This CDR3 has 16 residues. This CDR3 is CASSLGVGGTQETQYF. The CDR3 nucleotides are TGTGCCAGCAGCTTAGGTGTAGGAGGGACCCAAGAGACCCAGTACTTC.

The genes are TRBV19 and TRBJ1-1; a weak D match, TRBD1 (5 bases). Germline CDR1 is LNHDA and CDR2 is SQIVND (reference sequence). This CDR3 is built from 15 residues. The V end was cut by 7 bases, the J end by 0 bases, with 15 bases between. This CDR3 is CASTHQGPMNTEAFF. The CDR3 DNA reads TGTGCCAGTACCCACCAGGGCCCGATGAACACTGAAGCTTTCTTT.

This chain links TRBV7-9 with TRBJ2-7; D not certain. V lost 2 bases to trimming and J lost 3 bases, with 5 bases between them. The CDR3 has 12 amino acids. Per the germline V gene, CDR1 is SEHNR and CDR2 is FQNEAQ (reference sequence). CDR3 nucleotide sequence: TGTGCCAGCAGCTTATCCCTCTACGAGCAGTACTTC. This translates into CASSLSLYEQYF. Full variable domain (outside the CDR3, taken from reference TRBV7-9 and TRBJ2-7): DTGVSQNPRHKITKRGQNVTFRCDPISEHNRLYWYRQTLGQGPEFLTYFQNEAQLEKSRLLSDRFSAERPKGSFSTLEIQRTEQGDSAMYLCASSLSLYEQYFGPGTRLTVT.

This clone was counted many times. The V call is TRBV27, the J call TRBJ2-1, with TRBD2 matching 7 bases. Germline values: CDR1 MNHEY, CDR2 SMNVEV (reference sequence). V shed 7 bases and J 7 bases; nucleotides not matched to a gene: 7. There are 13 residues in the CDR3. CDR3 loop: CASNPSGWNEQFF. The CDR3 DNA reads as TGTGCCAGCAACCCTAGCGGATGGAATGAGCAGTTCTTC.

This chain uses TRBV19 with TRBJ2-6; D call uncertain. This CDR3 is 15 amino acids long. The germline gives CDR1 LNHDA, CDR2 SQIVND (reference sequence). Trimming took 2 bases from V and 0 from J, leaving 5 bases between them. CDR3 region: CASSISSSGANVLTF. CDR3 in DNA: TGTGCCAGTAGTATATCCTCCTCTGGGGCCAACGTCCTGACTTTC.

The chain carries TRBV5-1 and TRBJ1-6, with D possibly matching TRBD1 (6 bases). CDR3 length: 16 amino acids. Per germline, CDR1 SGHRS and CDR2 YFSETQ. Trimming stripped 0 bases from V and 7 bases from J, with 14 bases between. The CDR3 region has the DNA TGCGCCAGCAGCTTGGTGCCAGGGGAGTCGAATTCACCCCTCCACTTT. This sequence encodes CASSLVPGESNSPLHF.

This clone was observed once. V gene TRBV21-1 combines with J gene TRBJ1-2; the table's D call, TRBD1, has no DNA check behind it. TRBV21-1 is a recognized pseudogene. The CDR3 is made up of 13 amino acids. For the CDR3, the DNA is TGTGCCAGCAGCAAATCAGGACAGGGGCGCTACACCTTC. This encodes CASSKSGQGRYTF.

This rearrangement joins TRBV21-1 to TRBJ2-2; TRBD2, the table's D call, was not compared with the DNA. TRBV21-1 is classified as a pseudogene. The CDR3 consists of 16 residues. The CDR3 DNA reads TGTGCCAGCAGCAAAGGTAGCGGGAGCGGCACCGGGGAGCTGTTTTTT. Translation gives CASSKGSGSGTGELFF.